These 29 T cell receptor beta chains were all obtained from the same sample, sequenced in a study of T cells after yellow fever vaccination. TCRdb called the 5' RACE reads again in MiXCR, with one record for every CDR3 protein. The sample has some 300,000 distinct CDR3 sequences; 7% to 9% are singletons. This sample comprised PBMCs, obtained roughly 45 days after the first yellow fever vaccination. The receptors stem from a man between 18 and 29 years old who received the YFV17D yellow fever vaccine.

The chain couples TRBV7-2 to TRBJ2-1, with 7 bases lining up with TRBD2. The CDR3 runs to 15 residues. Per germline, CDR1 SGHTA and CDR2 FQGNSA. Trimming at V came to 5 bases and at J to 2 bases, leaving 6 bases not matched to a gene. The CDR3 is CASSVSGETYNEQFF. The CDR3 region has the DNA TGTGCCAGCAGCGTCAGCGGGGAAACCTACAATGAGCAGTTCTTC.

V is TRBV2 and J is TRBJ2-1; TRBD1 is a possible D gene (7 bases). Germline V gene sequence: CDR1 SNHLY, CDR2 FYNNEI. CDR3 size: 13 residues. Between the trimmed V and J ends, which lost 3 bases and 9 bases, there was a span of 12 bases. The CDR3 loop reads CASSEGTAGEQFF. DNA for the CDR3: TGTGCCAGCAGTGAGGGGACAGCGGGTGAGCAGTTCTTC.

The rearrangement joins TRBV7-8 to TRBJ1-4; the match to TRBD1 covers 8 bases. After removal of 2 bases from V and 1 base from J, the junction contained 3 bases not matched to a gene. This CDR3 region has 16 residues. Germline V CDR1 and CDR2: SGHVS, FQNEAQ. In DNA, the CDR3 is TGTGCCAGCAGCTTACAGGGGGCAGGAACTAATGAAAAACTGTTTTTT. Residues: CASSLQGAGTNEKLFF.

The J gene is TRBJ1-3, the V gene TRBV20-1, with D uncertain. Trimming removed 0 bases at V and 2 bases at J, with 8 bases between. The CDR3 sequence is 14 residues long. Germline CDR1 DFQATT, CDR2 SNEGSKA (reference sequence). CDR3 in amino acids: CSARDRIAGNTIYF. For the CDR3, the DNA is TGCAGTGCTAGAGACAGGATAGCTGGAAACACCATATATTTT.

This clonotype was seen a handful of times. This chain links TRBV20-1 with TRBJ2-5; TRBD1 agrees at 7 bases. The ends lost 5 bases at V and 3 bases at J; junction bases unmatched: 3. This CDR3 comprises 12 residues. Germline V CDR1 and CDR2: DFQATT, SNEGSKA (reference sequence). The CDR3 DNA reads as TGCAGTGCTGACAGGGCGGAAGAGACCCAGTACTTC. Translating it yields CSADRAEETQYF.

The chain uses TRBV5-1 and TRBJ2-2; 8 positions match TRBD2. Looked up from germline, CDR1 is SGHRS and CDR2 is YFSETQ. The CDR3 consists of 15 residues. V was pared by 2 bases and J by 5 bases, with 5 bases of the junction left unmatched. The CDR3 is CASSFTSGSTGELFF. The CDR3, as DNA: TGCGCCAGCAGCTTTACTAGCGGATCTACCGGGGAGCTGTTTTTT.

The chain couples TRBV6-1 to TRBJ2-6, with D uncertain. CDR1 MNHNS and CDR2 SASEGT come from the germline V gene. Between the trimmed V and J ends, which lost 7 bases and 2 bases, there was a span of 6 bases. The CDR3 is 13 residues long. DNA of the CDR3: TGTGCCAGCACCCCAACTGGGGCCAACGTCCTGACTTTC. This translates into CASTPTGANVLTF.

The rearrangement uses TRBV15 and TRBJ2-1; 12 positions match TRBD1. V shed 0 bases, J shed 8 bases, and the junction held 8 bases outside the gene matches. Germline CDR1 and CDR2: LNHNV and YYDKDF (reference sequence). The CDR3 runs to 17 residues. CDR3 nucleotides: TGTGCCACCAGCAGAGATCTGAGGGGGACAGGGGGCCATGAGCAGTTCTTC. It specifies CATSRDLRGTGGHEQFF.

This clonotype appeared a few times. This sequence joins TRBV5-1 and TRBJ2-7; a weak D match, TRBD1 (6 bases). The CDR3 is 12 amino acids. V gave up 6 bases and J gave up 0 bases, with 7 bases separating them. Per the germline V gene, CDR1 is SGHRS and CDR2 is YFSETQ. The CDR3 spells CASKTGSYEQYV. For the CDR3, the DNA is TGCGCCAGCAAGACAGGCTCCTACGAGCAGTACGTC.

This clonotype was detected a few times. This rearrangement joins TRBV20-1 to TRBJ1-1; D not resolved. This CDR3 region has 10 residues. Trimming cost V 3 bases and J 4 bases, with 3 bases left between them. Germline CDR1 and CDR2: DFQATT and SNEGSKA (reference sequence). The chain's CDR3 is CSARFTEAFF. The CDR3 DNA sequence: TGCAGTGCTAGGTTCACTGAAGCTTTCTTT.

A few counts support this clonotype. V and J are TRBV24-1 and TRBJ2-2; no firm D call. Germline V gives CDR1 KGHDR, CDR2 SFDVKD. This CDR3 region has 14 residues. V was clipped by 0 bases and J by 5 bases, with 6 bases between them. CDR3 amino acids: CATSDLQGTGELFF. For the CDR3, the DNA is TGTGCCACCAGTGATTTGCAAGGGACCGGGGAGCTGTTTTTT.

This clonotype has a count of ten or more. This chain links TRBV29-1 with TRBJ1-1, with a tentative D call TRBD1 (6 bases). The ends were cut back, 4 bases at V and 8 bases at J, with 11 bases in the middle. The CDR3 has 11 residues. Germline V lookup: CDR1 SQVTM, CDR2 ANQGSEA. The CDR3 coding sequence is TGCAGCGTTGTCTTACAGGGCGAAGCTTTCTTT. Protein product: CSVVLQGEAFF.

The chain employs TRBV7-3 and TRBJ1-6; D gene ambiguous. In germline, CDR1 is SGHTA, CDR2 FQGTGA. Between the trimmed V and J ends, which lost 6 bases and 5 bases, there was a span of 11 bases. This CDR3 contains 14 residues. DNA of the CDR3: TGTGCCAGCAGTCTTCGACGGAATAATTCACCCCTCCACTTT. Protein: CASSLRRNNSPLHF. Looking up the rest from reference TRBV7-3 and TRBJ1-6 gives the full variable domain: GAGVSQTPSNKVTEKGKYVELRCDPISGHTALYWYRQSLGQGPEFLIYFQGTGAADDSGLPNDRFFAVRPEGSVSTLKIQRTERGDSAVYLCASSLRRNNSPLHFGNGTRLTVT.

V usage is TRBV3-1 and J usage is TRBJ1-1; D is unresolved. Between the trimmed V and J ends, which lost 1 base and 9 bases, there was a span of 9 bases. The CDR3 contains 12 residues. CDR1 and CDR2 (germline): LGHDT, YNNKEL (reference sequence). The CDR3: CASSQGEGKAFF. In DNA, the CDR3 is TGTGCCAGCAGCCAAGGGGAAGGGAAAGCTTTCTTT.

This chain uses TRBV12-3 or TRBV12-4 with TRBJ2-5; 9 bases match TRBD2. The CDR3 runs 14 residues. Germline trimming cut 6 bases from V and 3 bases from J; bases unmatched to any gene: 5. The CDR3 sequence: CASSDSSGEETQYF. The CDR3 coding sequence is TGTGCCAGCAGCGACTCTAGCGGGGAAGAGACCCAGTACTTC.

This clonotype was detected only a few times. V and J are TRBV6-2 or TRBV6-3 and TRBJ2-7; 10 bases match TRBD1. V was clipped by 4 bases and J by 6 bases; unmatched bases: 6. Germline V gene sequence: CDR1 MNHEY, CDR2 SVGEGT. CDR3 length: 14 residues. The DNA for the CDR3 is TGTGCCAGCAGTTGGAGACAGGGGGCAGGCGAGCAGTACTTC. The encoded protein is CASSWRQGAGEQYF.

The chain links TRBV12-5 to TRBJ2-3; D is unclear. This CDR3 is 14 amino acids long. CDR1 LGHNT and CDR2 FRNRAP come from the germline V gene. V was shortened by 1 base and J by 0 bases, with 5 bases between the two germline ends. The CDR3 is CASGLAISTDTQYF. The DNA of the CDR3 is TGTGCTAGTGGTTTGGCCATAAGCACAGATACGCAGTATTTT.

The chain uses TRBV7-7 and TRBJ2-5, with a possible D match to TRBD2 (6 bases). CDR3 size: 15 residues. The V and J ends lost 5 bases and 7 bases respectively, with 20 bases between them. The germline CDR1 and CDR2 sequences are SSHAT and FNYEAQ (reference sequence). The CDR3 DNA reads TGTGCCAGCAGCCCCGGGTGGGGGACGCGGGGGACCCAGTACTTC. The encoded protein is CASSPGWGTRGTQYF. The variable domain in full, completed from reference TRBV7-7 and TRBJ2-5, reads GAGVSQSPRYKVTKRGQDVTLRCDPISSHATLYWYQQALGQGPEFLTYFNYEAQPDKSGLPSDRFSAERPEGSISTLTIQRTEQRDSAMYRCASSPGWGTRGTQYFGPGTRLLVL.

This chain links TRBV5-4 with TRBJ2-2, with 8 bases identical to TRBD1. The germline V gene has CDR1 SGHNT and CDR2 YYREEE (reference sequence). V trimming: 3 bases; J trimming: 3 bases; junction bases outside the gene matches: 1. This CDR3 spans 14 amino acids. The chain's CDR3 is CASSWTGYTGELFF. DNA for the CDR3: TGTGCCAGCAGCTGGACAGGGTACACCGGGGAGCTGTTTTTT.

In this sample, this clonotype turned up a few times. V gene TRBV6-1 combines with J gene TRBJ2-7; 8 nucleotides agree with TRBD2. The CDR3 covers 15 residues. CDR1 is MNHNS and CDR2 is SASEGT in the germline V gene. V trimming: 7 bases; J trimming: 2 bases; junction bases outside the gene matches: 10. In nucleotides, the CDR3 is TGTGCCAGCATGCCACGGGGGGGTAGGACCTACGAGCAGTACTTC. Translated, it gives CASMPRGGRTYEQYF.

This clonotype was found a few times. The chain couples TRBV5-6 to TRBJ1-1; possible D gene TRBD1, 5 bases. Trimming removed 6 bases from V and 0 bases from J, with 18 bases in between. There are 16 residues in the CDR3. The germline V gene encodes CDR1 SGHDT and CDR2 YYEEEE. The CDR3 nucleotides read TGTGCCAGCAACCATAGGACACGAAGGATGAACACTGAAGCTTTCTTT. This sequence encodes CASNHRTRRMNTEAFF.

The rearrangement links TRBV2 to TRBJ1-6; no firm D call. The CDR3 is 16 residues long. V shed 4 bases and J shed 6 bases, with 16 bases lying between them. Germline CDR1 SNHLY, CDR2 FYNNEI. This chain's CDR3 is CASSAATIWANSPLHF. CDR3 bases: TGTGCCAGCAGTGCTGCGACAATCTGGGCTAATTCACCCCTCCACTTT.

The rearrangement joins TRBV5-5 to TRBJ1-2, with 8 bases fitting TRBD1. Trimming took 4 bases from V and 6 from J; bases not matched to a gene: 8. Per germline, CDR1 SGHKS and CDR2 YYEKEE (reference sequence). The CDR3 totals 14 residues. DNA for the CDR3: TGTGCCAGCAGCAGAACGGGACAGGAAGATGGCTACACCTTC. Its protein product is CASSRTGQEDGYTF.

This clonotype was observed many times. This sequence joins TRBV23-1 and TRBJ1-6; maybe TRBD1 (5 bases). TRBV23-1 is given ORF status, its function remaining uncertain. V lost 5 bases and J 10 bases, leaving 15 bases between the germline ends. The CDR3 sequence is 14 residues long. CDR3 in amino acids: CASSLGEGGSPLHF. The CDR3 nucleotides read TGCGCCAGCAGTTTGGGGGAAGGAGGATCACCCCTCCACTTT.

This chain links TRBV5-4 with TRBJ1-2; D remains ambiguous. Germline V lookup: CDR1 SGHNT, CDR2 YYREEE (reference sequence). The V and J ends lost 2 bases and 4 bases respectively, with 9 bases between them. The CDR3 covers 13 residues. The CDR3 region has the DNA TGTGCCAGCAGCTTTCAGGCAGTCTATGGCTACACCTTC. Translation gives CASSFQAVYGYTF.

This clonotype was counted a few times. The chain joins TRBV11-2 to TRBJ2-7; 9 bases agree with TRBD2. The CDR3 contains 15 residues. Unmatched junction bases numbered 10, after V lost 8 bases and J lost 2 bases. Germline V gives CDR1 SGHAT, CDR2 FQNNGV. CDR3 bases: TGTGCCAGCGGAGGGCGGGGGGGGAATACCTACGAGCAGTACGTC. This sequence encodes CASGGRGGNTYEQYV.

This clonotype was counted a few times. This chain's CDR3 is CASSRPWTDTQYF. CDR3 DNA: TGTGCCAGCAGCCGCCCCTGGACAGATACGCAGTATTTT. The V gene is TRBV7-2, the J gene TRBJ2-3; D call uncertain. The ends were cut back, 5 bases at V and 3 bases at J, with 9 bases in the middle. The length of the CDR3 is 13 residues. CDR1 is SGHTA, CDR2 FQGNSA, per germline.

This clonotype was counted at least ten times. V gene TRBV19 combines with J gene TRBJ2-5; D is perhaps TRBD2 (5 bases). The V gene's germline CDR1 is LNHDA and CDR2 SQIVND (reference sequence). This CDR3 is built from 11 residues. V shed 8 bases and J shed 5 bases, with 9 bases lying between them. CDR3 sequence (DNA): TGTGCCAGTGGACCGGGGGAGACCCAGTACTTC. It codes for CASGPGETQYF.

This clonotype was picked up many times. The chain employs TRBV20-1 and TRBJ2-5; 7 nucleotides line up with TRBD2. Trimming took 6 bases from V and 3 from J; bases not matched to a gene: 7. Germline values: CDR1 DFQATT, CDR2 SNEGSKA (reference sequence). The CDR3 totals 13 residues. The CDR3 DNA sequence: TGCAGTGCGCCTGTCGCGGGGGAAGAGACCCAGTACTTC. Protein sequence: CSAPVAGEETQYF.